Included here is one T cell receptor beta chain sequence, with context. No antigen is known for it. Per-base quality was not reported, and no clone a single base away is much larger than it. This entry is derived from a study of T cell responses to AZD1222 COVID-19 vaccine (dated by TCRdb to about 2021). With regard to the full study: AZD1222 recipients given second doses at about 4 weeks or at about 12 weeks were pooled, since spike-specific TCR depth and breadth were not found to differ between the two schedules. TCR sequencing covered fewer than 250 trial participants: 207 given two doses of AZD1222 and about 26 given two doses of MenACWY control vaccine. Trial participants were enrolled by age into 18-55, 56-69 and 70-plus year subgroups, with approximately 150, 28 and 58 TCR-sequenced participants respectively.

CDR1 and CDR2 are drawn from the germline V gene: SGHVS, FNYEAQ. Reading from cysteine to phenylalanine, the CDR3 counts 15 amino acids. Only the CDR3 DNA is retained, 45 bases long and in frame from the first base. Clipping removes 6 bases from V and 4 bases from J, with 12 as the unmatched junction base count. The time point label here, explained by the study, means: baseline before first vaccination. Vaccinee samples were obtained from the UK trials COV001 and COV002, which included a single-blind randomized controlled phase 2/3 trial of AZD1222 (ChAdOx1 nCoV-19) in healthy adults. Trial participant PBMC samples were collected at day 0 and day 28 after the second dose for TCRbeta chain sequencing. The CDR3 regions of human TCRbeta chains were analyzed by immunosequencing. In the original analysis: TCRs in the repertoires were compared against a reference library of SARS-CoV-2-specific TCRs that had been generated with the MIRA antigen-specificity platform. Breadth was defined as the fraction of unique TCRs that were SARS-CoV-2-associated. Depth was defined as the fraction of total T cells that were SARS-CoV-2-associated. Using the MIRA data, each spike-specific TCR was assigned both to the spike region to which the TCR was reactive and to a CD4 or CD8 class. Log10-transformed breadth and depth values were compared by one-way ANOVA with Sidak's multiple comparisons tests. The table comes from immuneACCESS by way of TCRdb, which keeps in-frame sequences with V and J called. Part of the clones is missing from these tables; in studies checked, under half for an unresolved V gene and the rest for unknown reasons. V, J and clone size reflect that table, while D and trimming were determined from the DNA. This sample is represented by about 130,000 clones; over 90% of them were singletons. The ten largest clones take up about 0.91% of the sample.

What the authors observed across the whole study: The whole spike protein was spanned by vaccine-associated CD4 TCRs, and dominant responses were seen in regions 160-218 and 743-854. Only a handful of AZD1222 recipients were SARS-CoV-2 seropositive at baseline, limiting conclusions about previously exposed vaccinees. In the small 56-69-year group, the increase in depth fell short of significance, most likely because of low power. Reportedly, close to half of the unique spike-specific TCRs recognized epitopes lying outside the regions that are mutated in the B.1.351 and B.1.1.7 variants. Participants were mostly white British, with more females than males. The authors suggested clonal diversity may have been underestimated. Because no samples from the day 14 peak response were available, repertoires could be characterized only after the peak T cell response. Spike-specific TCR breadth and depth rose significantly after two AZD1222 doses compared with day 0 and with MenACWY recipients.

The receptor's source is an adult in good health. Recombination joined TRBV7-6 with TRBJ2-7, and 7 bases in between align with TRBD1. This specimen was peripheral blood, taken on day 0 of AZD1222 vaccination. The CDR3 region has the sequence CASRRRDSPLYEQYF. The DNA is as follows: TGTGCCAGCAGGCGCCGGGACAGTCCCTTATACGAGCAGTACTTC.